The T cell receptor (beta chain) described here comes from a study of T-cell memory formation after mild COVID-19. Study-level information: Most TCR clusters belonged to a single donor.

Study-level findings and limits: Later expanders leaned CD4+, whereas clones that contracted between day 15 and 85 were balanced CD4/CD8. Contracting CD4+ clones lay largely in CM and EM, with CD8+ ones residing in EMRA.

Regarding this clonotype: Its antigen is as yet unknown.

MiXCR, applied by TCRdb to the 5' RACE reads, yields one record per CDR3 protein. The sample lists some 350,000 distinct CDR3 sequences; roughly 13% were seen once. This CDR3 is built from 15 residues. The germline gives CDR1 LNHNV, CDR2 YYDKDF (reference sequence). The V end was cut by 5 bases, the J end by 6 bases, with 18 bases between. This clonotype was obtained from a man younger than 35 who had mild COVID-19 (a few samples of this study predate the infection). Cell type and time point are not known. The specimen sequenced was PBMCs or a T cell subset sorted from them (not recorded which). V is TRBV15 and J is TRBJ2-3; a weak D match, TRBD1 (6 bases). CDR3 coding DNA: TGTGCCACCAGCGTAGGGACACTTATTACGGATACGCAGTATTTT. It encodes CATSVGTLITDTQYF.